These 2 T cell receptor beta chains originate from one sample sequenced in a study of T-cell reconstitution after alpha-beta-depleted transplantation in children. Construction of the TCRbeta library involved unique molecular identifiers. TCRdb itself ran the PCR reads through MiXCR, one entry per CDR3 protein. The sample yields under 450,000 distinct CDR3 sequences, around 15% seen once. This specimen consisted of PBMCs, mostly from graft donor cells, obtained 360 days after TCRalphabeta/CD19-depleted stem cell transplant. All receptors come from a boy under two years old who had a stem cell transplant for Wiskott-Aldrich syndrome, so the T cells may come from the graft donor.

The J gene is TRBJ2-3, the V gene TRBV5-1, with D possibly matching TRBD1 (5 bases). There are 15 residues in the CDR3. V was shortened by 2 bases and J by 1 base, with 11 bases between the two germline ends. Per the germline V gene, CDR1 is SGHRS and CDR2 is YFSETQ. Here the CDR3 reads CASSFQDTRTDTQYF. The CDR3 coding sequence is TGCGCCAGCAGCTTCCAGGACACCCGCACAGATACGCAGTATTTT.

This clonotype was seen a few times. The rearrangement links TRBV30 to TRBJ2-1, with D tentatively TRBD1 or TRBD2 (5 bases each). Germline V gene data show CDR1 as GTSNPN and CDR2 as SVGIG (reference sequence). The ends were cut back, 2 bases at V and 4 bases at J, with 12 bases in the middle. This CDR3 contains 14 residues. CDR3 bases: TGTGCCTGGAGTAAGTGGGGGTCGTACAATGAGCAGTTCTTC. As protein: CAWSKWGSYNEQFF.